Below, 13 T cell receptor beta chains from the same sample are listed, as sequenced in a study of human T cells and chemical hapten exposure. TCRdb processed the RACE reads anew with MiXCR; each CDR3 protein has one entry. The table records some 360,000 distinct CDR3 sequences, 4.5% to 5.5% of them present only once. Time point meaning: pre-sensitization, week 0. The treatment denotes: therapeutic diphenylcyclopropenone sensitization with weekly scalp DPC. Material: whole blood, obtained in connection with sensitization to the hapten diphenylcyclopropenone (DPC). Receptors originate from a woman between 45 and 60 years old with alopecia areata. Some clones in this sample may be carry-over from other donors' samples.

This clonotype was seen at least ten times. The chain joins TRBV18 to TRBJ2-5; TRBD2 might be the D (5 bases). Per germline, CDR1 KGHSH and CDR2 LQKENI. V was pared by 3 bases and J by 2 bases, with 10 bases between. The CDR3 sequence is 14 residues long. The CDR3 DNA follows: TGTGCCAGCTCACCTGACTACGGGCAAGAGACCCAGTACTTC. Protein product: CASSPDYGQETQYF.

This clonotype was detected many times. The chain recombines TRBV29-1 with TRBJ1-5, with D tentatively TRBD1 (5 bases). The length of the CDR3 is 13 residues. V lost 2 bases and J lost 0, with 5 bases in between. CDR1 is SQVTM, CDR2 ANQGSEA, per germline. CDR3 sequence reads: CSVEQGSNQPQHF. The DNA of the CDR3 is TGCAGCGTTGAACAGGGTAGCAATCAGCCCCAGCATTTT.

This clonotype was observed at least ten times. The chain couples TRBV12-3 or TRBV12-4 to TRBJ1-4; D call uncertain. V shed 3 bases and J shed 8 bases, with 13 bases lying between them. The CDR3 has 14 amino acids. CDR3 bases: TGTGCCAGCAGTTTCGACGGGCCGGGGGAAAAACTGTTTTTT. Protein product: CASSFDGPGEKLFF.

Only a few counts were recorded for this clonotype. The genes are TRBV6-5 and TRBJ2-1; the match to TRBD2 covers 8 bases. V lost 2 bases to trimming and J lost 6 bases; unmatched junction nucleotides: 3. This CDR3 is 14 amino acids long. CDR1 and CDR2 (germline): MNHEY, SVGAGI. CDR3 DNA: TGTGCCAGCAGTTACCAAGGACTAGCCAATGAGCAGTTCTTC. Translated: CASSYQGLANEQFF.

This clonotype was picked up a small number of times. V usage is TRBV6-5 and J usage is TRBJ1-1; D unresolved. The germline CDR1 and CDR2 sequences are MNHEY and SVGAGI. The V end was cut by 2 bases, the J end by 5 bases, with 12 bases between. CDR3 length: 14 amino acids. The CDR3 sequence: CASSYPGLRTEAFF. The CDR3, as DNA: TGTGCCAGCAGTTACCCTGGTCTAAGGACTGAAGCTTTCTTT.

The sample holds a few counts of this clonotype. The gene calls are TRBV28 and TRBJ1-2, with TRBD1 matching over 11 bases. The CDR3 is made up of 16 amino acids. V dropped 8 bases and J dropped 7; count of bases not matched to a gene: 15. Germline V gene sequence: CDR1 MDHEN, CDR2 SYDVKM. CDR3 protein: CASFYSGQGARSGYTF. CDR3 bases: TGTGCCAGCTTCTACAGCGGACAGGGGGCGCGGAGTGGCTACACCTTC.

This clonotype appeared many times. CDR3 in amino acids: CASSLFPGEYNEQFF. DNA for the CDR3: TGTGCCAGCAGCTTATTTCCGGGGGAGTACAATGAGCAGTTCTTC. J is TRBJ2-1 and V is TRBV7-8, with D possibly matching TRBD2 (6 bases). The germline CDR1 and CDR2 sequences are SGHVS and FQNEAQ. Trimming took off 2 bases at V and 4 bases at J, with 12 bases between the two ends. This CDR3 contains 15 residues.

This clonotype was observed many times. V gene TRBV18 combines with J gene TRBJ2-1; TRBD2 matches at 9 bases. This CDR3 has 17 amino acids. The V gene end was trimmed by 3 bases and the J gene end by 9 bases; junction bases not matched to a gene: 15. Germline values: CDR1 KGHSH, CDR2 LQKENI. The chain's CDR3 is CASSPPGGGAGVLEQFF. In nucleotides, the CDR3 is TGTGCCAGCTCACCGCCCGGCGGGGGGGCGGGAGTCCTTGAGCAGTTCTTC.

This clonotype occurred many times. CDR3 sequence reads: CATSPGLALSGELFF. CDR3 DNA: TGTGCCACCTCTCCCGGACTAGCGCTATCCGGGGAGCTGTTTTTT. The gene calls are TRBV10-3 and TRBJ2-2, with TRBD2 matching 9 bases. The CDR3 spans 15 residues. V lost 10 bases and J lost 6; bases outside the gene matches: 12. From germline, CDR1 is ENHRY and CDR2 SYGVKD.

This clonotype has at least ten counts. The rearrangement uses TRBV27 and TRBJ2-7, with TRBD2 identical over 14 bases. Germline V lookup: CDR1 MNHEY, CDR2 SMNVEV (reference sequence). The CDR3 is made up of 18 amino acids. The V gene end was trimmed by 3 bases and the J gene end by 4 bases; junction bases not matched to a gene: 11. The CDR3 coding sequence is TGTGCCAGCAGTTTTTCGCCCGGGACTAGCGGGAGAGGGTACGAGCAGTACTTC. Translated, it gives CASSFSPGTSGRGYEQYF.

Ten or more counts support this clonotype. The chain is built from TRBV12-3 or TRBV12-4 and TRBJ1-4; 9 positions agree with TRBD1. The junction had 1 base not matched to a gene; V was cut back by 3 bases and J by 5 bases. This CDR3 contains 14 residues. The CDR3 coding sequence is TGTGCCAGCAGTTTGGGGACAGGGAATGAAAAACTGTTTTTT. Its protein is CASSLGTGNEKLFF.

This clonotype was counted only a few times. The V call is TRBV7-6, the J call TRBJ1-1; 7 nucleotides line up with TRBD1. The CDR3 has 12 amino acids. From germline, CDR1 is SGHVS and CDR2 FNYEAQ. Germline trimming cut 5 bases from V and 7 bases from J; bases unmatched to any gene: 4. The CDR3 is CASSPRDSEAFF. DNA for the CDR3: TGTGCCAGCAGCCCAAGGGACAGTGAAGCTTTCTTT.

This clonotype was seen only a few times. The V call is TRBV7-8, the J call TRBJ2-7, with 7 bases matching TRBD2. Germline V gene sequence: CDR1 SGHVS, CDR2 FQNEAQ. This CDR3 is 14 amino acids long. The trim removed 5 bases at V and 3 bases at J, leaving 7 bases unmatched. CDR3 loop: CASSPAGEGYEQYF. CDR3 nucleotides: TGTGCCAGCAGCCCCGCGGGGGAGGGCTACGAGCAGTACTTC.